This passage covers 11 T cell receptor beta chains from one sample sequenced in a study of tumor-infiltrating lymphocytes in primary liver carcinoma. Researchers generated TCR beta cDNA from roughly 500 ng of total RNA, relying on a constant-region primer. Libraries covering TCR beta were generated through three nested multiplex PCR rounds (using a slightly modified ARM-PCR). The two initial PCR rounds, around 11 cycles each, used TRBV1-TRBV30 forward and C-beta reverse primers. TCRdb passed the multiplex PCR reads through MiXCR, listing each CDR3 protein once. Counted here are 100,000 or so distinct CDR3 sequences, approximately 71% occurring once; the ten biggest clones make up 7.5% to 10%. Starting material for RNA and DNA co-extraction consisted of about 20-33 mg of unsorted bulk tissue. The specimen sequenced was liver tumor tissue from sampling region 5. Described subset: tumor region T5, tumor centre. These receptors were collected from an older woman with primary liver carcinoma and hepatitis B virus infection.

The sample holds many counts of this clonotype. This sequence may be a read error, since a much larger clone differs from it by one base. V is TRBV11-1 and J is TRBJ1-1; D unresolved. The CDR3 has 14 residues. CDR1 is SGHAT, CDR2 FQDESV, per germline (reference sequence). The CDR3 protein is CASSGEGQSTGAFF. The CDR3 coding sequence is TGTGCCAGCAGCGGGGAAGGGCAGTCCACTGGAGCTTTCTTT.

This clonotype was seen repeatedly, ten times or more. The CDR3 nucleotides are TGCGCCAGCAGCGGACTAGCGGGAGGTACCTACGAGCAGTACTTC. As protein: CASSGLAGGTYEQYF. The V call is TRBV5-1, the J call TRBJ2-7; 14 bases map to TRBD2. Looked up from germline, CDR1 is SGHRS and CDR2 is YFSETQ. J lost 2 bases, V lost 4 bases, and 2 bases had no gene match. The CDR3 loop spans 15 amino acids.

The rearrangement uses TRBV5-6 and TRBJ1-2; D possibly corresponds to TRBD1 (5 bases). CDR1 SGHDT and CDR2 YYEEEE come from the germline V gene. V lost 5 bases, J lost 3 bases, and 11 bases lay in between. CDR3 length: 13 residues. The CDR3 sequence is CASRSQAHYGYTF. The CDR3 DNA sequence: TGTGCCAGCAGATCACAGGCTCACTATGGCTACACCTTC.

This CDR3 is CDSSDPLYEQYF. Here the CDR3 DNA reads TGTGATAGCAGCGACCCCCTATACGAGCAGTACTTC. This sequence joins TRBV11-2 and TRBJ2-7; D gene unclear. The CDR3 covers 12 residues. CDR1 is SGHAT, CDR2 FQNNGV, per germline.

This chain links TRBV7-8 with TRBJ2-3, with D possibly TRBD1 on 5 matching bases. V gave up 0 bases and J gave up 15 bases, with 19 bases separating them. Germline V gene lookup returns CDR1 SGHVS and CDR2 FQNEAQ. The CDR3 sequence is 14 residues long. Here the CDR3 DNA reads TGTGCCAGCAGCTTAGCCTGGGGCACAGATACGTATTATTTT. This codes for CASSLAWGTDTYYF.

For this clonotype: This may be a read error: a much more frequent sequence differs by one nucleotide. The V and J genes are TRBV29-1 and TRBJ2-1, with D perhaps TRBD1 (6 bases). The CDR3 is 14 residues long. Germline V gene sequence: CDR1 SQVTM, CDR2 ANQGSEA. CDR3 protein: CGASRLQGKYEQFF. The CDR3 region has the DNA TGCGGCGCTTCCCGATTACAGGGAAAATATGAGCAGTTCTTC.

Note on this clonotype: Mismatch with germline at one junction end may stem from a read error. The V gene is TRBV4-2, the J gene TRBJ2-7; a weak D match, TRBD2 (6 bases). The CDR3 spans 17 residues. Germline values: CDR1 LGHNA, CDR2 YNFKEQ. In nucleotides, the CDR3 is TGTGCAAGCAGCCAAGATTTTCGCGGGACGAGCTCCTACGAGCAACACTTC. Its translation: CASSQDFRGTSSYEQHF.

The rearrangement joins TRBV4-2 to TRBJ1-4, with a weak D call TRBD1 (5 bases). V lost 4 bases and J lost 8, with 20 bases in between. The CDR3 is made up of 16 amino acids. Germline V CDR1 and CDR2: LGHNA, YNFKEQ. The CDR3 DNA follows: TGTGCCAGCAGCCCTAGGCGGCAGGGCAGGGAGGAAAAACTGTTTTTT. As protein: CASSPRRQGREEKLFF.

A remark on this clonotype: A much larger clone sits a single nucleotide away, making a read error possible. The genes are TRBV28 and TRBJ2-7; 11 positions agree with TRBD2. Germline V gene lookup returns CDR1 MDHEN and CDR2 SYDVKM. This CDR3 is 15 amino acids long. Unmatched junction bases numbered 10, after V lost 7 bases and J lost 5 bases. For the CDR3, the DNA is TGTGCCAGCACCAACAGACTAGCGGGGATTAACGAGCAGTACTTC. Protein sequence: CASTNRLAGINEQYF.

This clonotype appeared a few times. A much larger clone differs from this one at a single base, so this may be a read error. The chain employs TRBV6-6 and TRBJ2-2; maybe TRBD2 (6 bases). Trimming cost V 4 bases and J 4 bases, with 16 bases left between them. Germline-derived CDR1 and CDR2 are MNHNY and SVGAGI (reference sequence). The CDR3 consists of 16 residues. CDR3 nucleotides: TGTGCCAGCAGTTTCGGAGGGGCGCAGGGCACCGGGGAGCTGTTTTTT. It codes for CASSFGGAQGTGELFF.

A single count supports this clonotype. An end of the junction differs from the germline gene, which may be a read error. The gene calls are TRBV12-3 or TRBV12-4 and TRBJ2-5, with TRBD2 matching over 7 bases. CDR3 length equals 15 residues. CDR3 sequence reads: CVSRTMGREQATQYF. CDR3 DNA sequence: TGTGTCAGCAGGACCATGGGGAGGGAACAAGCGACCCAGTACTTC.